A selection of T cell receptor beta chains follows, all from one sample in a study of blood T cells in healthy people across ages. TCRdb analysed the 5' RACE reads with MiXCR anew, one entry per CDR3 protein. The sample lists just over 1 million distinct CDR3 sequences, 40% to 55% occurring once. The sample taken for sequencing was blood. The receptor source for this set is a woman aged 55 to 70 in good health. Both conserved end residues are part of each CDR3. Each record gives: V gene, J gene, clone size, D gene, CDR3 protein, CDR3 DNA. D genes are given only for firm matches. Some rows mark clone size as missing; the rest say once, few, many or name a class of expanded clone.

>TRBV6-2/TRBV6-3|TRBJ2-5|-|-
CASSHGHTQETKYF
TGTGCCAGCAGCCATGGACACACCCAAGAGACCAAGTACTTC
>TRBV20-1|TRBJ1-2|-|-
CSARDGRQANYGYTF
TGCAGTGCTAGAGATGGCCGACAGGCAAACTATGGCTACACCTTC
>TRBV11-2|TRBJ1-5|-|-
CASSLGQGWYQPQHF
TGTGCCAGCAGCTTAGGTCAGGGATGGTATCAGCCCCAGCATTTT
>TRBV11-1|TRBJ2-5|many|-
CASSLARLAQETQYF
TGTGCCAGCAGCTTAGCGCGGCTAGCTCAAGAGACCCAGTACTTC
>TRBV11-2|TRBJ2-5|few|TRBD1
CASSLGRRGNQETQYF
TGTGCCAGCAGCTTGGGCCGCAGGGGGAATCAAGAGACCCAGTACTTC
>TRBV7-9|TRBJ2-7|few|-
CAIRDGGPYEQYF
TGTGCCATCCGAGATGGGGGACCCTACGAGCAGTACTTC
>TRBV13|TRBJ2-7|-|TRBD2
CASSEAGTADEQYF
TGTGCCAGCAGCGAAGCGGGAACTGCCGACGAGCAGTACTTC
>TRBV24-1|TRBJ1-5|-|TRBD1
CATSAPGGDQHF
TGTGCCACCAGTGCCCCAGGGGGCGACCAGCATTTT
>TRBV5-1|TRBJ2-6|few|TRBD2
CASSQGLAGGSGANVLTF
TGCGCCAGCAGCCAGGGACTAGCGGGAGGGTCTGGGGCCAACGTCCTGACTTTC
>TRBV6-6|TRBJ2-3|-|TRBD1
CASSYSPGQGTDTQYF
TGTGCCAGCAGTTACTCACCGGGACAGGGCACAGATACGCAGTATTTT
>TRBV27|TRBJ2-2|-|-
CAIRRAGELFF
TGTGCCATCCGCCGGGCCGGGGAGCTGTTTTTT
>TRBV6-2/TRBV6-3|TRBJ2-1|-|-
CASSYWENEQFF
TGTGCCAGCAGTTACTGGGAAAATGAGCAGTTCTTC
>TRBV6-1|TRBJ2-3|few|-
CASSDLVPWQYF
TGTGCCAGCAGTGATCTCGTCCCTTGGCAGTATTTT
>TRBV5-1|TRBJ2-6|-|TRBD1
CASSPDTGDGANVLTF
TGCGCCAGCAGCCCCGATACAGGGGACGGGGCCAACGTCCTGACTTTC
>TRBV20-1|TRBJ2-5|-|TRBD2
CSASGTSGRKETQYF
TGCAGTGCTTCCGGGACTAGCGGGAGAAAGGAGACCCAGTACTTC
>TRBV27|TRBJ2-7|-|-
CASNPGAGDRDEQYF
TGTGCCAGCAATCCCGGGGCAGGGGATAGGGACGAGCAGTACTTC
>TRBV15|TRBJ2-3|-|-
CATSRELLEHTQYF
TGTGCCACCAGCAGAGAATTGCTAGAGCATACGCAGTATTTT
>TRBV18|TRBJ2-7|-|-
CASSQQGNRYEQYF
TGTGCCAGCTCGCAACAGGGAAATAGGTACGAGCAGTACTTC
>TRBV12-5|TRBJ2-5|few|TRBD1
CASGIPGGTQYF
TGTGCTAGTGGTATTCCAGGGGGCACCCAGTACTTC
>TRBV7-8|TRBJ2-7|few|TRBD2
CASSHGRRAGSASYEQYF
TGTGCCAGCAGCCACGGACGGCGAGCGGGGTCCGCCTCCTACGAGCAGTACTTC
>TRBV5-1|TRBJ1-2|few|-
CASSPSDLDYGYTF
TGCGCCAGCAGCCCGAGCGACCTAGACTATGGCTACACCTTC
>TRBV20-1|TRBJ2-7|-|TRBD2
CSARTSGMGYEQYF
TGCAGTGCTCGGACTAGCGGGATGGGGTACGAGCAGTACTTC
>TRBV20-1|TRBJ2-1|-|-
CSARGQGNPNEQFF
TGCAGTGCTAGGGGGCAGGGAAATCCCAATGAGCAGTTCTTC
>TRBV21-1|TRBJ1-2|few|-
CASSKWCIYGYTF
TGTGCCAGCAGCAAATGGTGTATCTATGGCTACACCTTC
>TRBV5-1|TRBJ2-7|-|TRBD2
CASSWEGPADYEQYF
TGCGCCAGCAGCTGGGAGGGGCCCGCGGACTACGAGCAGTACTTC
>TRBV2|TRBJ2-4|few|-
CASSEPTALAKNIQYF
TGTGCCAGCAGTGAACCTACTGCGCTAGCCAAAAACATTCAGTACTTC
>TRBV29-1|TRBJ2-2|-|TRBD1
CSVDTGGSNTGELFF
TGCAGCGTAGATACAGGGGGCTCGAACACCGGGGAGCTGTTTTTT
>TRBV5-1|TRBJ1-2|many|-
CASRPDRRANYGYTF
TGCGCCAGCAGACCCGACAGGAGGGCCAACTATGGCTACACCTTC
>TRBV4-2|TRBJ2-4|few|-
CASSQDGGQSNALYF
TGTGCCAGCAGCCAAGATGGGGGCCAGTCCAACGCATTGTACTTC
>TRBV27|TRBJ2-1|-|-
CASSPTAVSSYNEQFF
TGTGCCAGCAGTCCTACAGCGGTTAGCTCCTACAATGAGCAGTTCTTC
>TRBV9|TRBJ2-3|-|-
CASSVAVADTQYF
TGTGCCAGCAGCGTGGCAGTAGCAGATACGCAGTATTTT
>TRBV6-2/TRBV6-3|TRBJ1-5|-|-
CASSYGGGFNQPQHF
TGTGCCAGCAGTTACGGAGGGGGGTTCAATCAGCCTCAGCATTTT
>TRBV28|TRBJ2-5|few|-
CASSLWQTPPAETQYF
TGTGCCAGCAGTTTATGGCAGACTCCCCCGGCGGAGACCCAGTACTTC
>TRBV20-1|TRBJ1-1|-|-
CRAQLSIGAFF
TGCAGGGCTCAGTTATCAATAGGAGCTTTCTTT
>TRBV20-1|TRBJ2-5|many|-
CSASPVGFRKETQYF
TGCAGTGCATCCCCCGTTGGGTTTCGGAAGGAGACCCAGTACTTC
>TRBV20-1|TRBJ2-1|-|TRBD2
CSARAPRASGRVDEQFF
TGCAGTGCTAGAGCCCCTAGGGCTAGCGGGAGGGTAGATGAGCAGTTCTTC
>TRBV7-8|TRBJ2-7|-|-
CASSLAGGLGEQYF
TGTGCCAGCAGCTTAGCTGGGGGACTGGGCGAGCAGTACTTC
>TRBV20-1|TRBJ1-2|-|TRBD1
CSASPGQGGDYTF
TGCAGTGCTAGTCCCGGACAGGGTGGCGACTACACCTTC
>TRBV10-3|TRBJ1-4|once|-
CAIIRTNEKLFF
TGTGCCATCATCCGCACTAATGAAAAACTGTTTTTT
>TRBV2|TRBJ2-4|-|-
CASTGTTLAKNIQYF
TGTGCCAGCACCGGGACAACCTTAGCCAAAAACATTCAGTACTTC
>TRBV11-2|TRBJ1-1|-|-
CASSLGPARNTEAFF
TGTGCCAGCAGCTTAGGCCCCGCGAGGAACACTGAAGCTTTCTTT
>TRBV9|TRBJ2-3|-|TRBD2
CASSVDPLGLVTDTQYF
TGTGCCAGCAGCGTAGATCCCCTCGGACTAGTCACAGATACGCAGTATTTT
>TRBV12-3/TRBV12-4|TRBJ1-1|-|TRBD1
CASSQQGEVTEAFF
TGTGCCAGCAGCCAACAGGGGGAAGTTACTGAAGCTTTCTTT
>TRBV20-1|TRBJ1-1|few|-
CSARERSEAFF
TGCAGTGCTAGAGAGAGGTCTGAAGCTTTCTTT
>TRBV12-5|TRBJ1-1|-|TRBD1
CASGPPGQGNTEAFF
TGTGCTAGTGGACCTCCGGGACAGGGTAACACTGAAGCTTTCTTT
>TRBV20-1|TRBJ2-1|few|TRBD2
CSAREGIGLGGHNEQFF
TGCAGTGCTAGAGAGGGTATAGGACTGGGAGGGCACAATGAGCAGTTCTTC
>TRBV27|TRBJ1-2|once|TRBD1
CASSATDRDGIHYGYTF
TGTGCCAGCAGTGCCACGGACAGGGACGGGATCCACTATGGCTACACCTTC